What follows describes a single T cell receptor beta chain. TCRbeta libraries were built with three rounds of nested PCR, modified from ARM-PCR. In TCRdb, the multiplex PCR reads were re-called with MiXCR into one record per CDR3 protein. The table shows 70,000 to 80,000 distinct CDR3 sequences, with around 77% occurring only once. This entry is derived from a study of tumor and adjacent non-tumor tissue in lung cancer. The overall study: On average, productive TCRbeta reads reached around 4 million per sample.

In germline, CDR1 is MNHEY, CDR2 SVGAGI. Trimming removed 6 bases at V and 6 bases at J, with 11 bases between. This CDR3 has 12 residues. RNA was extracted from bulk tissue without any cell sorting. The material sequenced was lung tumor tissue. This clonotype originated in a woman aged 40 to 50 with non-small cell lung cancer. The chain carries TRBV6-5 and TRBJ1-1; D perhaps matches TRBD1 (5 bases). The CDR3 DNA is TGTGCCAGCAGACCCAACAGGCCTGAAGCTTTCTTT. Its translation is CASRPNRPEAFF.